Listed below are T cell receptor beta chains from one sample, sequenced in a study of blood T cell repertoires in COVID-19. Using immunoSEQ multiplex PCR, the repertoire was profiled, and TCRdb retains in-frame clones only, with some absent. This sample has roughly 40,000 clones, with approximately 73% found just once. The sequenced sample consisted of peripheral blood. These receptors were collected from an elderly man with acute or convalescent COVID-19. The CDR3 runs from the conserved cysteine through the conserved F or W. D genes are given only for firm matches. Some rows mark clone size as missing; the rest say once, few, many or name a class of expanded clone.

CDR3: CASSQSGSNQPQHF
DNA: TGCGCCAGCAGCCAGTCGGGGTCCAATCAGCCCCAGCATTTT
D: NA
J: TRBJ1-5
size: NA
V: TRBV4-1

CDR3: CASSEDGGITEAFF
DNA: TGTGCCAGCAGTGAAGACGGGGGGATCACTGAAGCTTTCTTT
D: NA
J: TRBJ1-1
size: NA
V: TRBV2

CDR3: CASSYSSTDTQYF
DNA: TGTGCCAGCAGTTACTCCTCCACAGATACGCAGTATTTT
D: NA
J: TRBJ2-3
size: once
V: TRBV6-5

CDR3: CASSPPRGPQHF
DNA: TGTGCCAGCAGCCCCCCCAGGGGGCCCCAGCATTTT
D: NA
J: TRBJ1-5
size: many
V: TRBV28

CDR3: CASSIGANTEAFF
DNA: TGTGCCAGTAGTATTGGAGCGAACACTGAAGCTTTCTTT
D: NA
J: TRBJ1-1
size: NA
V: TRBV19

CDR3: CASRLRGGTGELFF
DNA: TGTGCCAGCAGGCTAAGGGGTGGGACCGGGGAGCTGTTTTTT
D: NA
J: TRBJ2-2
size: NA
V: TRBV4-2

CDR3: CAISPGTVYGYTF
DNA: TGTGCCATCAGCCCAGGTACGGTCTATGGCTACACCTTC
D: NA
J: TRBJ1-2
size: few
V: TRBV10-3

CDR3: CASSSAGAGNTIYF
DNA: TGTGCCAGCAGCTCGGCAGGGGCTGGAAACACCATATATTTT
D: NA
J: TRBJ1-3
size: NA
V: TRBV11-2

CDR3: CASSPGGYEQYF
DNA: TGTGCCAGCTCACCCGGAGGCTACGAGCAGTACTTC
D: NA
J: TRBJ2-7
size: NA
V: TRBV18

CDR3: CASSLERGTYQPQHF
DNA: TGTGCCAGCAGCTTGGAGCGGGGGACGTATCAGCCCCAGCATTTT
D: NA
J: TRBJ1-5
size: NA
V: TRBV5-8

CDR3: CASLRGGNQPQHF
DNA: TGTGCCAGCCTTAGGGGCGGCAATCAGCCCCAGCATTTT
D: NA
J: TRBJ1-5
size: few
V: TRBV12-3/TRBV12-4

CDR3: CASRDRFNEQYF
DNA: TGTGCCAGCCGAGACAGGTTCAACGAGCAGTACTTC
D: NA
J: TRBJ2-7
size: NA
V: TRBV25-1

CDR3: CASSAVRGSYNEQFF
DNA: TGTGCCAGCAGCGCAGTCCGCGGTTCCTACAATGAGCAGTTCTTC
D: NA
J: TRBJ2-1
size: NA
V: TRBV9